One and the same sample provided the 22 T cell receptor beta chains below, sequenced in a study of T cells after yellow fever vaccination. In TCRdb, the 5' RACE reads were re-called with MiXCR into one record per CDR3 protein. The sample has under 200,000 distinct CDR3 sequences, under 7.5% seen once. Specimen: CD4+ T cells sorted from PBMCs, collected 4 to 6 days after the first yellow fever vaccination. Receptors originate from a young man who received the YFV17D yellow fever vaccine.

The chain is built from TRBV6-5 and TRBJ2-5; D is uncertain. From germline, CDR1 is MNHEY and CDR2 SVGAGI. Trimming removed 4 bases from V and 0 bases from J, with 9 bases in between. The CDR3 is 14 residues long. The chain's CDR3 is CASSFGRYQETQYF. DNA for the CDR3: TGTGCCAGCAGTTTCGGACGGTACCAAGAGACCCAGTACTTC.

This clonotype was seen at least ten times. The rearrangement uses TRBV12-3 or TRBV12-4 and TRBJ1-6; 10 positions match TRBD1. Germline trimming cut 2 bases from V and 9 bases from J; bases unmatched to any gene: 4. This CDR3 region has 15 residues. DNA for the CDR3: TGTGCCAGCAGTTTAAGGACAGGGGGAGCTTCACCCCTCCACTTT. It yields the protein CASSLRTGGASPLHF.

Ten or more counts support this clonotype. V usage is TRBV7-9 and J usage is TRBJ2-2; D is possibly TRBD1 (5 bases). This CDR3 comprises 14 residues. Germline-derived CDR1 and CDR2 are SEHNR and FQNEAQ (reference sequence). V was cut by 7 bases and J by 3 bases, with 12 bases left in between. The CDR3 DNA sequence: TGTGCCAGCAACAAGGGGTTGGACACCGGGGAGCTGTTTTTT. It encodes CASNKGLDTGELFF.

A word on this clonotype: A much larger clone lies a single base off, so this may be a read error. V is TRBV15 and J is TRBJ2-5; D remains unclear. The germline V gene encodes CDR1 LNHNV and CDR2 YYDKDF (reference sequence). The CDR3 loop spans 14 amino acids. The CDR3 is CATSRVGPEETLYF. CDR3 sequence (DNA): TGTGCCACCAGCAGAGTCGGTCCGGAAGAGACCCTGTACTTC. The whole variable domain, remainder taken from reference TRBV15 and TRBJ2-5, is DAMVIQNPRYQVTQFGKPVTLSCSQTLNHNVMYWYQQKSSQAPKLLFHYYDKDFNNEADTPDNFQSRRPNTSFCFLDIRSPGLGDTAMYLCATSRVGPEETLYFGPGTRLLVL.

This clonotype came up a few times. V and J are TRBV9 and TRBJ1-2, with D possibly TRBD1 on 5 matching bases. The CDR3 spans 14 residues. The V end was cut by 0 bases, the J end by 7 bases, with 13 bases between. The germline CDR1 and CDR2 sequences are SGDLS and YYNGEE. CDR3 region: CASSVGQPGVGYTF. As DNA, the CDR3 is TGTGCCAGCAGCGTAGGGCAGCCGGGGGTTGGCTACACCTTC.

This clonotype was recorded many times. The chain uses TRBV12-3 or TRBV12-4 and TRBJ1-6; 7 bases align to TRBD1. The V gene end was trimmed by 5 bases and the J gene end by 8 bases; junction bases not matched to a gene: 6. This CDR3 comprises 14 residues. The CDR3 coding sequence is TGTGCCAGCAGTCCCCGGGACAGTTATTCACCCCTCCACTTT. Amino acid sequence: CASSPRDSYSPLHF.

This clonotype was seen a few times. The genes are TRBV6-1 and TRBJ1-3, with TRBD1 matching 7 bases. The junction had 10 bases not matched to a gene; V was cut back by 5 bases and J by 0 bases. Germline lookup yields CDR1 MNHNS and CDR2 SASEGT. The CDR3 is 17 residues long. The CDR3 DNA is TGTGCCAGCAGTCATCTACCGGGACAGAGCTCTGGAAACACCATATATTTT. Its translation: CASSHLPGQSSGNTIYF.

This clonotype was seen a few times. The CDR3 loop reads CASSLFPATVPSNEQFF. DNA of the CDR3: TGTGCCAGCAGCTTATTCCCCGCGACCGTGCCTTCCAATGAGCAGTTCTTC. The chain uses TRBV7-9 and TRBJ2-1; no reliable D call. CDR3 length: 17 residues. CDR1 and CDR2 (germline): SEHNR, FQNEAQ (reference sequence). Between the trimmed V and J ends, which lost 2 bases and 6 bases, there was a span of 20 bases.

This clonotype was seen repeatedly, ten times or more. The V gene is TRBV5-1, the J gene TRBJ1-2, with a weak D call TRBD1 (5 bases). The germline gives CDR1 SGHRS, CDR2 YFSETQ. The CDR3 is 13 residues long. The V gene lost 5 bases and the J gene lost 8 bases, with 16 bases spanning the gap. CDR3 sequence: CASRTGTSRGYTF. The DNA for the CDR3 is TGCGCCAGCAGGACCGGGACCTCAAGGGGCTACACCTTC. Using reference TRBV5-1 and TRBJ1-2 for the parts outside the CDR3, the full variable domain is KAGVTQTPRYLIKTRGQQVTLSCSPISGHRSVSWYQQTPGQGLQFLFEYFSETQRNKGNFPGRFSGRQFSNSRSEMNVSTLELGDSALYLCASRTGTSRGYTFGSGTRLTVV.

This clonotype was seen at least ten times. The chain uses TRBV4-1 and TRBJ1-2; D remains ambiguous. Trimming left V 1 base short and J 5 bases short, with 20 bases between. CDR1 is MGHRA and CDR2 is YSYEKL in the germline V gene. The CDR3 runs 17 residues. The DNA of the CDR3 is TGCGCCAGCAGCCAAGCTTCGTACGGGGAGGTGAGGTATGGCTACACCTTC. Protein product: CASSQASYGEVRYGYTF.

This clonotype was detected a few times. The CDR3 bases are TGCGCCAGCAGCCAAGAAGGCTTAGGGAGGGGCGACTCTGGAAACACCATATATTTT. Translating it yields CASSQEGLGRGDSGNTIYF. This sequence joins TRBV4-3 and TRBJ1-3, with D maybe TRBD1 (5 bases). The CDR3 runs 19 residues. From germline, CDR1 is LGHNA and CDR2 YSLEER. The ends were cut back, 0 bases at V and 0 bases at J, with 18 bases in the middle.

This clonotype showed up many times. The chain couples TRBV7-2 to TRBJ1-1; D gene uncertain. CDR1 is SGHTA and CDR2 is FQGNSA in the germline V gene. The CDR3 sequence is 11 residues long. Trimming left V 1 base short and J 5 bases short, with 2 bases between. The CDR3 sequence: CASSLVTEAFF. The CDR3 DNA reads as TGTGCCAGCAGCTTAGTGACTGAAGCTTTCTTT.

The chain joins TRBV5-1 to TRBJ2-1, with TRBD2 as a possible D gene (6 bases). CDR3 length: 16 amino acids. Trimming removed 0 bases at V and 0 bases at J, with 10 bases between. The germline V gene encodes CDR1 SGHRS and CDR2 YFSETQ. The CDR3 is CASSLVSGSSYNEQFF. In nucleotides, the CDR3 is TGCGCCAGCAGCTTGGTTAGCGGTAGCTCCTACAATGAGCAGTTCTTC.

This clonotype was counted at least ten times. This rearrangement joins TRBV12-3 or TRBV12-4 to TRBJ1-2; D is ambiguous. The CDR3 is made up of 13 amino acids. The V gene lost 4 bases and the J gene lost 2 bases, with 8 bases spanning the gap. For the CDR3, the DNA is TGTGCCAGCAGTTCGAAACAGAACTATGGCTACACCTTC. Its protein is CASSSKQNYGYTF.

The V and J genes are TRBV7-2 and TRBJ1-6; 8 bases fit TRBD1. CDR1 and CDR2 from the germline V gene are SGHTA and FQGNSA. The CDR3 contains 17 residues. V lost 5 bases to trimming and J lost 8 bases; unmatched junction nucleotides: 14. CDR3 protein: CASSTAEDREKDSPLHF. Here the CDR3 DNA reads TGTGCCAGCAGCACAGCAGAGGACAGGGAAAAAGATTCACCCCTCCACTTT. The whole variable domain, remainder taken from reference TRBV7-2 and TRBJ1-6, is GAGVSQSPSNKVTEKGKDVELRCDPISGHTALYWYRQSLGQGLEFLIYFQGNSAPDKSGLPSDRFSAERTGGSVSTLTIQRTQQEDSAVYLCASSTAEDREKDSPLHFGNGTRLTVT.

This clonotype was seen repeatedly, ten times or more. The rearrangement joins TRBV7-2 to TRBJ2-5; no clear D gene. Trimming left V 10 bases short and J 2 bases short, with 8 bases between. Germline V gene lookup returns CDR1 SGHTA and CDR2 FQGNSA. The CDR3 contains 11 residues. The CDR3 region is CATRSQETQYF. DNA of the CDR3: TGTGCCACTCGGTCTCAAGAGACCCAGTACTTC.

In its sample, this clonotype was seen many times. The gene calls are TRBV6-1 and TRBJ2-1; 16 bases map to TRBD2. With 6 bases clipped from V and 10 bases from J, the junction kept 9 bases outside the gene matches. Germline lookup yields CDR1 MNHNS and CDR2 SASEGT. This CDR3 has 16 residues. CDR3 nucleotide sequence: TGTGCCAGCAGAGGACCGGGACTAGCGGGGGGGTACGAGCAGTTCTTC. Translation: CASRGPGLAGGYEQFF.

Concerning this clonotype: With a much larger clone just one base away, this may be a read error. The V and J genes are TRBV7-3 and TRBJ2-3; the match to TRBD2 covers 8 bases. The CDR3 consists of 16 residues. The junction had 7 bases not matched to a gene; V was cut back by 5 bases and J by 0 bases. Germline V gene lookup returns CDR1 SGHTA and CDR2 FQGTGA. The CDR3 spells CASSTTSVGSTDTQYF. CDR3 nucleotides: TGTGCCAGCAGCACGACTAGCGTGGGCAGCACAGATACGCAGTATTTT.

This clonotype was detected only a few times. V gene TRBV10-3 combines with J gene TRBJ1-1; D is perhaps TRBD1 (5 bases). The ends were cut back, 6 bases at V and 7 bases at J, with 12 bases in the middle. This CDR3 has 12 residues. The germline CDR1 and CDR2 sequences are ENHRY and SYGVKD. CDR3 loop: CAIREGQLEAFF. DNA for the CDR3: TGTGCCATCAGGGAAGGACAACTTGAAGCTTTCTTT.

This clonotype was seen ten or more times. CDR3 DNA sequence: TGCGCCAGCAGCTCCGATACGCAGTATTTT. Amino acid sequence: CASSSDTQYF. The chain carries TRBV4-1 and TRBJ2-3; D ambiguous. V shed 5 bases and J shed 6 bases, with 3 bases lying between them. The germline CDR1 and CDR2 sequences are MGHRA and YSYEKL. The CDR3 sequence is 10 residues long.

In this sample, this clonotype turned up a few times. The chain recombines TRBV11-2 with TRBJ1-2, with D possibly being TRBD1 (6 bases). CDR3 length: 15 amino acids. Germline V gene data show CDR1 as SGHAT and CDR2 as FQNNGV. V was trimmed by 8 bases and J by 4 bases, leaving 20 bases between them. CDR3 nucleotides: TGTGCCAGCTCCCCGATGTGGGCAGGGGCCTATGGCTACACCTTC. Protein: CASSPMWAGAYGYTF.

This clonotype has ten or more counts. The J gene is TRBJ1-1, the V gene TRBV25-1; 9 positions match TRBD1. This CDR3 contains 14 residues. From germline, CDR1 is MGHDK and CDR2 SYGVNS. Trimming removed 2 bases from V and 9 bases from J; junction bases left unmatched: 7. The CDR3 DNA follows: TGTGCCAGCAGTGAACAGGGACAGGGAGAAAAAGCTTTCTTT. Translated, it gives CASSEQGQGEKAFF.